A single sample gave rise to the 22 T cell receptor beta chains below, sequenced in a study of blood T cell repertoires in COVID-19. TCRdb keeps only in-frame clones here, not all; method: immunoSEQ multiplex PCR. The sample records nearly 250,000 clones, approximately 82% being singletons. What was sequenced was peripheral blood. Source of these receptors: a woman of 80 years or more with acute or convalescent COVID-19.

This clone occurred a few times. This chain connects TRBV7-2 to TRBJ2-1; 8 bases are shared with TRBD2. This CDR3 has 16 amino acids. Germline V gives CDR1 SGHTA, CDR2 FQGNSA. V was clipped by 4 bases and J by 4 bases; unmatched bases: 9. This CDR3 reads CASSSQAGVFYNEQFF. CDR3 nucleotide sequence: TGTGCCAGCAGCTCACAAGCGGGGGTTTTTTACAATGAGCAGTTCTTC.

In nucleotides, the CDR3 is TGTGCCAGCAGCTTAGCTTGGGAGGGCTACACCTTC. This translates into CASSLAWEGYTF. The chain combines TRBV7-2 with TRBJ1-2, with no clear D. Deletions cut 0 bases from V and 8 bases from J, with 7 bases between. Germline values: CDR1 SGHTA, CDR2 FQGNSA. This CDR3 comprises 12 residues.

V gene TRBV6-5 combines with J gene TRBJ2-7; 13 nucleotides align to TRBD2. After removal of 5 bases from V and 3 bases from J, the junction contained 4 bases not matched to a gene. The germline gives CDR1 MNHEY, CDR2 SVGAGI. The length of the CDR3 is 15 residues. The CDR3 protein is CASSTRTSGSYEQYF. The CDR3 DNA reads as TGTGCCAGCAGTACCAGGACTAGCGGGAGCTACGAGCAGTACTTC.

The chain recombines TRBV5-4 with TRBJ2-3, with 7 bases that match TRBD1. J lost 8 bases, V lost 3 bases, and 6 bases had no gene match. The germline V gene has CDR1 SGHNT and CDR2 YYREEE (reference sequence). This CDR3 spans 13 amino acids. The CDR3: CASSWGTGVTQYF. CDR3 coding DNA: TGTGCCAGCAGCTGGGGAACAGGGGTTACGCAGTATTTT.

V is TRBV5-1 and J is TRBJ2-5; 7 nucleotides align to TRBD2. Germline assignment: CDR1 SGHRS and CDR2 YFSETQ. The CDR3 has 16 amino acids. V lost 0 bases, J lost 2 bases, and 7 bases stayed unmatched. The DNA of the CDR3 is TGCGCCAGCAGCTTGGTATTAGCGGGTCTACAAGAGACCCAGTACTTC. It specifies CASSLVLAGLQETQYF.

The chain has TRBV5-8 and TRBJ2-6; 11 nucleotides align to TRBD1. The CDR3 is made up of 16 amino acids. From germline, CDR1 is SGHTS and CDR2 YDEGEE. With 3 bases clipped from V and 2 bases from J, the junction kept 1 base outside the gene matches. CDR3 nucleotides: TGTGCCAGCAGCTCGGGACAGGGGGCTGGGGCCAACGTCCTGACTTTC. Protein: CASSSGQGAGANVLTF.

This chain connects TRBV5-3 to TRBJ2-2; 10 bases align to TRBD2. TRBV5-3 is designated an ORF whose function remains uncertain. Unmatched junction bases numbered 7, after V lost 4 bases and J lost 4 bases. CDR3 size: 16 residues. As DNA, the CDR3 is TGTGCCAGAAGCCTAGGACTAGCGGTATCCACCGGGGAGCTGTTTTTT. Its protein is CARSLGLAVSTGELFF.

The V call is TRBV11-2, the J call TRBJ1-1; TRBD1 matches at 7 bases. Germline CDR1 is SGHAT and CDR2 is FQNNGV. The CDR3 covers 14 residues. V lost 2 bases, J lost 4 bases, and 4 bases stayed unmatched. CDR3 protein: CASSLRQGGTEAFF. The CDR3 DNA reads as TGTGCCAGCAGCTTAAGACAGGGAGGCACTGAAGCTTTCTTT.

This chain's CDR3 is CASRERFNYGYTF. The CDR3 DNA follows: TGTGCCAGCAGAGAGAGATTTAACTATGGCTACACCTTC. This chain connects TRBV6-5 to TRBJ1-2; D is undetermined. This CDR3 is 13 amino acids long. CDR1 is MNHEY, CDR2 SVGAGI, per germline. Between the trimmed V and J ends, which lost 6 bases and 1 base, there was a span of 9 bases.

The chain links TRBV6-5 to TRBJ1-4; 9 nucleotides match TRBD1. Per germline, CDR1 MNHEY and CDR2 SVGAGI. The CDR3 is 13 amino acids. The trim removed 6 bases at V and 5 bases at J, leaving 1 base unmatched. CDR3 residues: CASRTGGNEKLFF. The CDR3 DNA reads TGTGCCAGCAGGACAGGGGGGAATGAAAAACTGTTTTTT.

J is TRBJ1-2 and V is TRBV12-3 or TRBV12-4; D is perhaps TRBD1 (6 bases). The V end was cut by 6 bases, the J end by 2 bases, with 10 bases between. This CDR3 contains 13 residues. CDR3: CASSDGQNYGYTF. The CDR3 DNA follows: TGTGCCAGCAGCGATGGACAGAACTATGGCTACACCTTC.

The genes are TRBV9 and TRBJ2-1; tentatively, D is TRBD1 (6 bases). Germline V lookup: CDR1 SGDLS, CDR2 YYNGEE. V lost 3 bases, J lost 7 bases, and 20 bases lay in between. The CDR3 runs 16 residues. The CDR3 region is CASSEPEGEWLNEQFF. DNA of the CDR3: TGTGCCAGCAGCGAGCCCGAGGGGGAATGGTTAAATGAGCAGTTCTTC.

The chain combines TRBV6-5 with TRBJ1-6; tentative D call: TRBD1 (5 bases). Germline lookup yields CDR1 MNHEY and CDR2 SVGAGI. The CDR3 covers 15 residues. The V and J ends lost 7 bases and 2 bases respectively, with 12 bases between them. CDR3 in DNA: TGTGCCAGCACCACGACAGAGACCTATAATTCACCCCTCCACTTT. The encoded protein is CASTTTETYNSPLHF.

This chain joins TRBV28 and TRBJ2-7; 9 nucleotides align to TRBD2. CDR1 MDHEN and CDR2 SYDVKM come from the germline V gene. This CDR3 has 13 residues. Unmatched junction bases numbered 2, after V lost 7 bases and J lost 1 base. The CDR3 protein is CASMSGGSYEQYF. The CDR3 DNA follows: TGTGCCAGCATGAGCGGGGGGTCCTACGAGCAGTACTTC.

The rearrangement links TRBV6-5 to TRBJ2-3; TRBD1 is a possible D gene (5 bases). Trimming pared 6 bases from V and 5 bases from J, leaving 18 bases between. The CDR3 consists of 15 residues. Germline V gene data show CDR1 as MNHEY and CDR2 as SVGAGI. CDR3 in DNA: TGTGCCAGCAGCTCACCAGCTCAGGGTGGAGATACGCAGTATTTT. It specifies CASSSPAQGGDTQYF.

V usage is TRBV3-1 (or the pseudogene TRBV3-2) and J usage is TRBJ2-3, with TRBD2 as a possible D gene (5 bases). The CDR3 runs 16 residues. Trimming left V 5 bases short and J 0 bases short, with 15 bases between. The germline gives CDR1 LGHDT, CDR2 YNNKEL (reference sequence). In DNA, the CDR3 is TGTGCCAGCAGCTACCGGACTGGAACTAGCACAGATACGCAGTATTTT. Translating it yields CASSYRTGTSTDTQYF.

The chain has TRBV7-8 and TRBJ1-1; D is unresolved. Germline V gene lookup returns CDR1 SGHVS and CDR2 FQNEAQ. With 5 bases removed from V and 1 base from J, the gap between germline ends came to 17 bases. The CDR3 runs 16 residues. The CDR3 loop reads CASSPLFGFPNTEAFF. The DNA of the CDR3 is TGTGCCAGCAGCCCGCTTTTCGGGTTCCCGAACACTGAAGCTTTCTTT.

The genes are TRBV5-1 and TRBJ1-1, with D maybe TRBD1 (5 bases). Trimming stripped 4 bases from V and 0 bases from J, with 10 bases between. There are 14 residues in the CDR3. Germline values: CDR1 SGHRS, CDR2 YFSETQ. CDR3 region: CASSGSTVNTEAFF. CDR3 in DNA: TGCGCCAGCAGCGGGTCGACAGTGAACACTGAAGCTTTCTTT.

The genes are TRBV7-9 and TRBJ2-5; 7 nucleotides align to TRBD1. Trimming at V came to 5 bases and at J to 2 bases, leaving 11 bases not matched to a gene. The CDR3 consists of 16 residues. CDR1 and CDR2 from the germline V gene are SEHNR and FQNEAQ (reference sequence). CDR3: CASSRAIRTGQETQYF. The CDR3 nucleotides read TGTGCCAGCAGCCGAGCGATCAGGACAGGACAAGAGACCCAGTACTTC.

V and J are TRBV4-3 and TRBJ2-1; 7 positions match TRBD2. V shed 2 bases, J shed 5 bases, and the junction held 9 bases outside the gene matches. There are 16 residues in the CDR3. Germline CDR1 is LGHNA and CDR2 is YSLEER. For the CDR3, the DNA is TGCGCCAGCAGCCAAATACAGTCTAGCGGAAACAATGAGCAGTTCTTC. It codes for CASSQIQSSGNNEQFF.

The CDR3 reads CATRGSYNEQFF. CDR3 nucleotide sequence: TGTGCCACCCGGGGTAGCTACAATGAGCAGTTCTTC. The chain has TRBV24-1 and TRBJ2-1, with D tentatively TRBD2 (5 bases). Deletions cut 9 bases from V and 3 bases from J, with 8 bases between. The V gene's germline CDR1 is KGHDR and CDR2 SFDVKD. CDR3 length equals 12 residues.

CDR3: CASSLVASTGELFF. The CDR3 DNA reads as TGTGCCAGCAGCTTAGTTGCGTCCACCGGGGAGCTGTTTTTT. The V call is TRBV7-9, the J call TRBJ2-2; D ambiguous. CDR1 and CDR2 from the germline V gene are SEHNR and FQNEAQ (reference sequence). V shed 1 base and J shed 4 bases, with 7 bases lying between them. The CDR3 totals 14 residues.